The sequence of this T cell receptor (beta chain) was determined in a study of CD8 T cells in ankylosing spondylitis. Study-wide results and caveats: What seemed typical of ankylosing spondylitis blood was a TCR beta motif built from roughly eight highly homologous variants.

The table lists this clonotype with a few counts. The antigen is undetermined. Trimming pared 0 bases from V and 6 bases from J, leaving 9 bases between. Germline V gives CDR1 MGHRA, CDR2 YSYEKL. The CDR3 runs to 14 residues. Each CDR3 protein is one row after TCRdb ran MiXCR on the 5' RACE reads. The sample records 750,000 to 850,000 distinct CDR3 sequences, over 9.5% being singletons. Sequences were obtained from blood, either unsorted or a sorted T cell fraction (not recorded which). The chain is built from TRBV4-1 and TRBJ2-1, with D uncertain. The sequence was collected from a male donor with ankylosing spondylitis. CDR3 sequence: CASSQEMAANEQFF. For the CDR3, the DNA is TGCGCCAGCAGCCAAGAGATGGCCGCCAATGAGCAGTTCTTC.